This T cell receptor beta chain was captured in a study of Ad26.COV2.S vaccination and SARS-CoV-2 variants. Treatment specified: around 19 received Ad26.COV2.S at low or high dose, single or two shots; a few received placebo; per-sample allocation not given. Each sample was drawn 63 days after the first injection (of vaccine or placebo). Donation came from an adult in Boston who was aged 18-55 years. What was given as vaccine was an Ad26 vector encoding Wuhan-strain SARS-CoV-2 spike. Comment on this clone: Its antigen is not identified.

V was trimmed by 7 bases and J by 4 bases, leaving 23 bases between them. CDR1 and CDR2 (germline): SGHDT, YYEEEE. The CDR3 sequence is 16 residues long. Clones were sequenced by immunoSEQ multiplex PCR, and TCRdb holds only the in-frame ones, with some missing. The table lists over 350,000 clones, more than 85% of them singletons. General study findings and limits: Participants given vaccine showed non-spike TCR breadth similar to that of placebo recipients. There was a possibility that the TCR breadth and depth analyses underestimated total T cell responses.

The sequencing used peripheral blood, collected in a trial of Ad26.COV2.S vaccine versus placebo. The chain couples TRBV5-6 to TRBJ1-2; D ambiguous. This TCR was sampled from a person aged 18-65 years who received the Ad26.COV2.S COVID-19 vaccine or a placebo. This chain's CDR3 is CASSYSFRQVLYGYTF. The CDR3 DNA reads TGTGCCAGCTCGTATAGTTTCAGGCAGGTCCTCTATGGCTACACCTTC.